These 14 T cell receptor beta chains were all obtained from the same sample, sequenced in a study of blood T cell repertoires in COVID-19. Generated by immunoSEQ multiplex PCR, the TCRdb table keeps only in-frame clones and is missing some. The table lists around 400,000 clones, more than 70% of them singletons. The sequenced sample consisted of PBMCs or T cells enriched from blood (not recorded which). These receptors came from a woman aged 18-35 years who had been exposed to COVID-19.

The DNA of the CDR3 is TGTGCCAGCCTCAGACAGAGCTCAAACACTGAAGCTTTCTTT. Translation gives CASLRQSSNTEAFF. The J gene is TRBJ1-1, the V gene TRBV28; perhaps TRBD1 as D (5 bases). Trimming pared 8 bases from V and 2 bases from J, leaving 15 bases between. The CDR3 contains 14 residues. Germline V lookup: CDR1 MDHEN, CDR2 SYDVKM.

The sample holds one count of this clone. This sequence joins TRBV27 and TRBJ2-2, with unresolved D. The CDR3 runs to 13 residues. Trimming pared 3 bases from V and 5 bases from J, leaving 7 bases between. CDR1 MNHEY and CDR2 SMNVEV come from the germline V gene (reference sequence). In nucleotides, the CDR3 is TGTGCCAGCAGTTTGGTAGAGACCGGGGAGCTGTTTTTT. It yields the protein CASSLVETGELFF.

The genes are TRBV28 and TRBJ2-7, with TRBD1 identical over 7 bases. Germline V lookup: CDR1 MDHEN, CDR2 SYDVKM. CDR3 length: 15 amino acids. Trimming at V came to 2 bases and at J to 1 base, leaving 5 bases not matched to a gene. The CDR3 DNA reads TGTGCCAGCAGTTTAAACCCGGGACAGTCCTACGAGCAGTACTTC. It encodes CASSLNPGQSYEQYF. The complete variable domain, with remaining parts taken from reference TRBV28 and TRBJ2-7, reads DVKVTQSSRYLVKRTGEKVFLECVQDMDHENMFWYRQDPGLGLRLIYFSYDVKMKEKGDIPEGYSVSREKKERFSLILESASTNQTSMYLCASSLNPGQSYEQYFGPGTRLTVT.

CDR3 protein: CASSPLGGTNEKLFF. Here the CDR3 DNA reads TGTGCCAGCAGCCCCCTGGGGGGTACTAATGAAAAACTGTTTTTT. This chain uses TRBV7-2 with TRBJ1-4; TRBD1 is a possible D gene (5 bases). The CDR3 is 15 amino acids. Between the trimmed V and J ends, which lost 5 bases and 2 bases, there was a span of 12 bases. Germline lookup yields CDR1 SGHTA and CDR2 FQGNSA.

The V gene is TRBV19, the J gene TRBJ2-3; TRBD2 matches at 7 bases. Per germline, CDR1 LNHDA and CDR2 SQIVND (reference sequence). J lost 2 bases, V lost 6 bases, and 11 bases had no gene match. This CDR3 spans 16 amino acids. The chain's CDR3 is CASSVLGGGVTDTQYF. CDR3 bases: TGTGCCAGTAGCGTGCTGGGGGGGGGAGTCACAGATACGCAGTATTTT.

The genes are TRBV28 and TRBJ1-1; D not certain. Trimming removed 3 bases at V and 2 bases at J, with 4 bases between. The CDR3 is 12 residues long. Germline CDR1 and CDR2: MDHEN and SYDVKM. CDR3 DNA: TGTGCCAGCAGTTTTAGAAACACTGAAGCTTTCTTT. Residues: CASSFRNTEAFF.

The rearrangement links TRBV3-1 (or the pseudogene TRBV3-2) to TRBJ2-7; possibly TRBD1 for D (6 bases). The CDR3 has 14 residues. The germline V gene has CDR1 LGHDT and CDR2 YNNKEL (reference sequence). Trimming removed 8 bases at V and 0 bases at J, with 14 bases between. CDR3 DNA: TGTGCCAGCCAGGGGACCGCCAGCTCCTACGAGCAGTACTTC. Translating gives CASQGTASSYEQYF.

This clone was seen once. The rearrangement joins TRBV7-9 to TRBJ1-5, with TRBD1 matching 8 bases. Per germline, CDR1 SEHNR and CDR2 FQNEAQ (reference sequence). V dropped 5 bases and J dropped 0; count of bases not matched to a gene: 9. CDR3 length: 17 residues. The CDR3: CASSTGTGDPSNQPQHF. CDR3 DNA sequence: TGTGCCAGCAGCACCGGGACAGGAGACCCTAGCAATCAGCCCCAGCATTTT.

The gene calls are TRBV15 and TRBJ1-1; no reliable D call. The CDR3 is made up of 13 amino acids. Germline V CDR1 and CDR2: LNHNV, YYDKDF (reference sequence). The V and J ends lost 2 bases and 0 bases respectively, with 4 bases between them. CDR3 loop: CATSRRVNTEAFF. The CDR3 nucleotides read TGTGCCACCAGCAGACGGGTGAACACTGAAGCTTTCTTT.

This clone turned up a few times. The CDR3 loop reads CASSSTSRTVPNSPLHF. DNA for the CDR3: TGTGCCAGCAGCTCCACATCTCGGACAGTTCCTAATTCACCCCTCCACTTT. The gene calls are TRBV11-2 and TRBJ1-6, with D maybe TRBD1 (6 bases). Germline V gene lookup returns CDR1 SGHAT and CDR2 FQNNGV. The CDR3 runs 17 residues. Deletions cut 4 bases from V and 6 bases from J, with 19 bases between.

The V call is TRBV28, the J call TRBJ2-7, with a tentative D call TRBD1 (6 bases). The CDR3 loop spans 12 amino acids. Per germline, CDR1 MDHEN and CDR2 SYDVKM. Between the trimmed V and J ends, which lost 5 bases and 4 bases, there was a span of 9 bases. The CDR3, as DNA: TGTGCCAGCAGTGATAGGGGGTACGAGCAGTACTTC. It encodes CASSDRGYEQYF. Full variable domain (outside the CDR3, taken from reference TRBV28 and TRBJ2-7): DVKVTQSSRYLVKRTGEKVFLECVQDMDHENMFWYRQDPGLGLRLIYFSYDVKMKEKGDIPEGYSVSREKKERFSLILESASTNQTSMYLCASSDRGYEQYFGPGTRLTVT.

The chain combines TRBV19 with TRBJ2-7; perhaps TRBD2 as D (5 bases). The V end lost 5 bases, the J end lost 1 base, and 9 bases lay between the germline ends. The germline V gene encodes CDR1 LNHDA and CDR2 SQIVND (reference sequence). The CDR3 runs to 13 residues. The CDR3 nucleotides read TGTGCCAGTAGTCCTAGCAGGTCCTACGAGCAGTACTTC. The encoded protein is CASSPSRSYEQYF.

The gene calls are TRBV6-1 and TRBJ2-3, with a weak D call TRBD2 (7 bases). Germline values: CDR1 MNHNS, CDR2 SASEGT. The V and J ends lost 2 bases and 2 bases respectively, with 14 bases between them. The CDR3 is 16 residues long. Here the CDR3 reads CASSEFGGADTDTQYF. CDR3 DNA sequence: TGTGCCAGCAGTGAATTTGGGGGGGCGGACACAGATACGCAGTATTTT.

The CDR3 DNA follows: TGTGCCAGCAGTTTGCACGGTACTGGAAACACCATATATTTT. Protein sequence: CASSLHGTGNTIYF. This chain uses TRBV28 with TRBJ1-3; D not resolved. V was pared by 3 bases and J by 2 bases, with 8 bases between. There are 14 residues in the CDR3. Germline V lookup: CDR1 MDHEN, CDR2 SYDVKM.